This TCR beta chain was obtained from a study of monozygotic twins with inflammatory bowel disease. Overall study findings and caveats: IBD patients shared fewer clonotypes with other individuals than healthy twins, especially patients with disease activity signs.

From whole blood, total RNA was isolated without any sorting of T cells. TCRdb reprocessed the 5' RACE reads, with one entry per CDR3 protein and no DNA. Its table records 400,000 to 500,000 distinct CDR3 sequences. The germline V gene has CDR1 SQVTM and CDR2 ANQGSEA. The CDR3 totals 12 residues. A note on this clonotype: The antigen is unknown.

The sequenced sample consisted of blood. The chain employs TRBV29-1 and TRBJ2-7. The receptor's source is a human donor with ulcerative colitis or Crohn's disease, or a healthy co-twin of an affected twin (not recorded which). This CDR3 reads CSVGYTYGEQYF.